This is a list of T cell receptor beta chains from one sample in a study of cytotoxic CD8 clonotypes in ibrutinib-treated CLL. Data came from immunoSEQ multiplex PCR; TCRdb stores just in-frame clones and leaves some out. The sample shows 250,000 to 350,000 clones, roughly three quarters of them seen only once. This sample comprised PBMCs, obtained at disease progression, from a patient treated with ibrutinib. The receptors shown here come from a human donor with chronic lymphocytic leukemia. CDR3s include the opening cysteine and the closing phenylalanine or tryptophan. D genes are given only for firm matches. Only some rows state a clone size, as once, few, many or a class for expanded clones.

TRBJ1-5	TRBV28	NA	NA	CASSFTGTRLLSNQPQHF	TGTGCCAGCAGTTTTACAGGGACGAGGTTGTTAAGCAATCAGCCCCAGCATTTT
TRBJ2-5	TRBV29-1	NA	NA	CSVEFGYQETQYF	TGCAGCGTTGAATTCGGGTACCAAGAGACCCAGTACTTC
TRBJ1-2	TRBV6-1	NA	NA	CASSQSYYGYTF	TGTGCCAGCAGCCAGTCTTACTATGGCTACACCTTC
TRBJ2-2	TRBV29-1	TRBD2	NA	CSVRLAGTGELFF	TGCAGCGTCAGGCTAGCGGGGACCGGGGAGCTGTTTTTT
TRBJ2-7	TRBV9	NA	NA	CASSVVSGATYEQYF	TGTGCCAGCAGCGTAGTGTCAGGGGCAACCTACGAGCAGTACTTC
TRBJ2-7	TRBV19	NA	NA	CASSTDWQGTEQYF	TGTGCCAGTAGCACTGACTGGCAGGGTACCGAGCAGTACTTC
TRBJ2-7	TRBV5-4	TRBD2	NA	CASSSGGLAGVYEQYF	TGTGCCAGCAGCTCGGGTGGACTAGCGGGAGTCTACGAGCAGTACTTC
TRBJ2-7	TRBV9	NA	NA	CASSFRGGNEQYF	TGTGCCAGCAGCTTCAGGGGAGGGAACGAGCAGTACTTC
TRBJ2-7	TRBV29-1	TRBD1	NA	CSVRSRDRGYEQYF	TGCAGCGTTCGCAGCCGGGACAGGGGTTACGAGCAGTACTTC
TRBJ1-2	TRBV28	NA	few	CASSLSMYGYTF	TGTGCCAGCAGTTTAAGCATGTATGGCTACACCTTC
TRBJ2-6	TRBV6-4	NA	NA	CASSDAHSGANVLTF	TGTGCCAGCAGTGACGCCCACTCTGGGGCCAACGTCCTGACTTTC
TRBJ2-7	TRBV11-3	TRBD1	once	CASSLGTGGRSYEQYF	TGTGCCAGCAGCTTAGGAACAGGGGGCAGGTCCTACGAGCAGTACTTC
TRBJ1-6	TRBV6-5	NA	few	CASREYNSPLHF	TGTGCCAGCAGGGAGTATAATTCACCCCTCCACTTT
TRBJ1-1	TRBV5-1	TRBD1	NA	CASSLTGQPTEAFF	TGCGCCAGCAGCTTGACGGGACAGCCCACTGAAGCTTTCTTT
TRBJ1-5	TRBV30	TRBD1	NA	CAWPLSSRTGHNQPQHF	TGTGCCTGGCCACTGTCTTCAAGGACAGGGCACAATCAGCCCCAGCATTTT
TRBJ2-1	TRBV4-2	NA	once	CASSQGAYNEQFF	TGTGCCAGCAGCCAGGGAGCCTACAATGAGCAGTTCTTC
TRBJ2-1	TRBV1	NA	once	CTSSQAGQREQFF	TGCACCAGCAGCCAGGCGGGGCAGCGAGAGCAGTTCTTC
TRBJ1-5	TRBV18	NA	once	CASSPRGPGSGTLSSNQPQHF	TGTGCCAGCTCACCAAGGGGTCCGGGGAGCGGGACCCTATCGAGCAATCAGCCCCAGCATTTT